This TCR beta chain was captured in a study of Ad26.COV2.S vaccination and SARS-CoV-2 variants. The study's findings and limits: Those who received vaccine or placebo ended up with similar non-spike TCR breadth.

The germline gives CDR1 SGHTA, CDR2 FQGNSA. V was shortened by 3 bases and J by 0 bases, with 6 bases between the two germline ends. The CDR3 length is 14 residues. Some clones are missing from TCRdb's copy, which holds only in-frame ones; the method was immunoSEQ multiplex PCR. The sample lists 200,000 to 250,000 clones; approximately 88% were seen once. Treatment noted: some 20 received Ad26.COV2.S at low or high dose, single or two shots; about 5 received placebo; per-sample allocation not given. Repertoires come from day 63 after the first vaccine or placebo injection. Notes on this clone: The antigen is not known.

Sequenced material: peripheral blood, taken in a trial of Ad26.COV2.S vaccine versus placebo. This TCR derives from a person aged 18-60 years who received the Ad26.COV2.S COVID-19 vaccine or a placebo. This chain connects TRBV7-2 to TRBJ1-3, with no clear D. Here the CDR3 reads CASSLQDSGNTIYF. The DNA for the CDR3 is TGTGCCAGCAGCTTGCAGGACTCTGGAAACACCATATATTTT.